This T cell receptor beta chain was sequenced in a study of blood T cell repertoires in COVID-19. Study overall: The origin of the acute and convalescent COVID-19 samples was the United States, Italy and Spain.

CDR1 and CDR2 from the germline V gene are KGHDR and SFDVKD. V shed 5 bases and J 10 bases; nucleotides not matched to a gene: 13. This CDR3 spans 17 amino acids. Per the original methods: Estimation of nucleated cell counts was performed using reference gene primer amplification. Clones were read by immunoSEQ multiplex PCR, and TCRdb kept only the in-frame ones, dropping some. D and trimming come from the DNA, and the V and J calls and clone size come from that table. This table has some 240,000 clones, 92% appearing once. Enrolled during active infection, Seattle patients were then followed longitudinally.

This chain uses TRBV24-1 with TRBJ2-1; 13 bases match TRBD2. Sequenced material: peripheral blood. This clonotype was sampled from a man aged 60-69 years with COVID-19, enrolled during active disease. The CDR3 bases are TGTGCCACCAGTGGCGGGACTAGCGGGGTCCTATACAGGGAGCAGTTCTTC. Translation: CATSGGTSGVLYREQFF.